What follows are 24 T cell receptor beta chains derived from one specimen sequenced in a study of T cell repertoires in cytomegalovirus infection. Their cognate antigens are unknown. Each CDR3 protein gets one entry after TCRdb re-called the reads with MiXCR. Of hundreds of thousands of distinct CDR3 sequences listed, about 33% are singletons. This specimen consisted of cultured PBMCs, obtained from culture after CMV antigen stimulation. These receptors were taken from a human donor in good health (CMV status not recorded). Some clones in this sample may be carry-over from other donors' samples.

The V and J genes are TRBV11-2 and TRBJ2-1, with D maybe TRBD1 (6 bases). Germline CDR1 reads SGHAT; CDR2 reads FQNNGV. V lost 0 bases and J lost 0, with 15 bases in between. The CDR3 covers 18 residues. CDR3 residues: CASSLDHWGPSSYNEQFF. The CDR3 DNA reads as TGTGCCAGCAGCTTAGATCATTGGGGGCCGAGCTCCTACAATGAGCAGTTCTTC.

This clonotype was counted many times. The rearrangement uses TRBV7-2 and TRBJ2-7; D is ambiguous. There are 11 residues in the CDR3. Germline CDR1 reads SGHTA; CDR2 reads FQGNSA. Trimming cost V 5 bases and J 7 bases, with 9 bases left between them. CDR3 DNA sequence: TGTGCCAGCAGCACCACCCAAGAGCAGTACTTC. Its protein product is CASSTTQEQYF.

The rearrangement uses TRBV19 and TRBJ2-5; 7 bases line up with TRBD1. CDR3 length: 14 amino acids. The V segment lost 5 bases and the J segment 3 bases; nucleotides outside the gene matches: 6. CDR1 is LNHDA and CDR2 is SQIVND in the germline V gene (reference sequence). CDR3 loop: CASSPSTGEETQYF. As DNA, the CDR3 is TGTGCCAGTAGTCCCTCAACAGGGGAAGAGACCCAGTACTTC.

The genes are TRBV7-2 and TRBJ2-2; D uncertain. The CDR3 has 15 residues. Trimming cost V 4 bases and J 6 bases, with 15 bases left between them. The germline gives CDR1 SGHTA, CDR2 FQGNSA. The CDR3 nucleotides read TGTGCCAGCAGCTCGTTCAGGATTGGGGCCGGGGAGCTGTTTTTT. Protein: CASSSFRIGAGELFF.

The J gene is TRBJ1-6, the V gene TRBV4-2; D gene uncertain. Between the trimmed V and J ends, which lost 0 bases and 0 bases, there was a span of 6 bases. Germline V CDR1 and CDR2: LGHNA, YNFKEQ. The CDR3 consists of 16 residues. The CDR3 DNA reads as TGTGCCAGCAGCCAAGATCCCATCTCCTATAATTCACCCCTCCACTTT. It yields the protein CASSQDPISYNSPLHF.

In this sample, this clonotype turned up a few times. The V gene is TRBV12-3 or TRBV12-4, the J gene TRBJ2-3; D gene unclear. The V end lost 2 bases, the J end lost 0 bases, and 12 bases lay between the germline ends. This CDR3 has 16 residues. CDR3: CASSLRNGRSTDTQYF. The CDR3, as DNA: TGTGCCAGCAGTTTACGGAACGGTCGAAGCACAGATACGCAGTATTTT.

The chain links TRBV20-1 to TRBJ2-3, with 11 nucleotides matching TRBD2. The CDR3 runs to 15 residues. V trimming: 4 bases; J trimming: 2 bases; junction bases outside the gene matches: 5. CDR1 is DFQATT and CDR2 is SNEGSKA in the germline V gene (reference sequence). The CDR3 DNA sequence: TGCAGTGCTAATCTAGCGGGAGGTAACACAGATACGCAGTATTTT. Protein sequence: CSANLAGGNTDTQYF.

This clonotype has more than one count but fewer than ten. The chain combines TRBV7-6 with TRBJ2-7; D gene ambiguous. The ends were cut back, 6 bases at V and 0 bases at J, with 9 bases in the middle. CDR1 and CDR2 from the germline V gene are SGHVS and FNYEAQ. The CDR3 length is 13 residues. The CDR3 coding sequence is TGTGCCAGCAGGGGTAGGAGCTCCTACGAGCAGTACTTC. Translated: CASRGRSSYEQYF. The full variable domain, with the rest looked up from reference TRBV7-6 and TRBJ2-7, is GAGVSQSPRYKVTKRGQDVALRCDPISGHVSLYWYRQALGQGPEFLTYFNYEAQQDKSGLPNDRFSAERPEGSISTLTIQRTEQRDSAMYRCASRGRSSYEQYFGPGTRLTVT.

This clonotype was recorded only once. The rearrangement joins TRBV11-2 to TRBJ2-1; TRBD2 aligns across 8 bases. This CDR3 has 15 residues. Germline loops: CDR1 SGHAT, CDR2 FQNNGV. J gave up 7 bases and V 3 bases, and 8 bases lay outside the gene matches. CDR3 in amino acids: CASSFQLAVLNEQFF. CDR3 sequence (DNA): TGTGCCAGCAGCTTCCAACTAGCGGTACTGAATGAGCAGTTCTTC.

This chain joins TRBV7-6 and TRBJ1-1, with D hard to call. V lost 1 base and J 2 bases, leaving 11 bases between the germline ends. Germline assignment: CDR1 SGHVS and CDR2 FNYEAQ. The CDR3 runs to 15 residues. The CDR3 DNA follows: TGTGCCAGCAGCTTAGGGACGACGGGAAACACTGAAGCTTTCTTT. Translated: CASSLGTTGNTEAFF. Looking up the rest from reference TRBV7-6 and TRBJ1-1 gives the full variable domain: GAGVSQSPRYKVTKRGQDVALRCDPISGHVSLYWYRQALGQGPEFLTYFNYEAQQDKSGLPNDRFSAERPEGSISTLTIQRTEQRDSAMYRCASSLGTTGNTEAFFGQGTRLTVV.

This chain's CDR3 is CSASRQTNSPLHF. CDR3 sequence (DNA): TGCAGTGCTTCACGACAGACTAATTCACCCCTCCACTTT. The chain joins TRBV20-1 to TRBJ1-6, with TRBD1 as a possible D gene (5 bases). The CDR3 length is 13 residues. CDR1 DFQATT and CDR2 SNEGSKA come from the germline V gene (reference sequence). The germline V and J ends were trimmed by 5 bases and 6 bases, with 11 bases remaining between them.

This clonotype was detected ten times or more. The rearrangement joins TRBV27 to TRBJ2-2, with D perhaps matching TRBD1 (6 bases). Germline V gene sequence: CDR1 MNHEY, CDR2 SMNVEV (reference sequence). The CDR3 loop spans 22 amino acids. V lost 3 bases, J lost 3 bases, and 32 bases lay in between. CDR3 DNA sequence: TGTGCCAGCAGTTTCCGACTGGTGGGACACCAATCATCCATACAATACACCGGGGAGCTGTTTTTT. It yields the protein CASSFRLVGHQSSIQYTGELFF.

This clonotype was seen only a few times. The chain recombines TRBV20-1 with TRBJ1-1; tentatively, D is TRBD1 (5 bases). Germline V gives CDR1 DFQATT, CDR2 SNEGSKA (reference sequence). The CDR3 loop spans 14 amino acids. The CDR3 reads CRLTRGLSNTEAFF. The CDR3 DNA reads as TGCAGGCTAACGAGGGGCTTATCGAACACTGAAGCTTTCTTT.

Worth noting for this clonotype: A much bigger clone sits one base away, suggesting this may be a read error. The chain links TRBV28 to TRBJ1-5; 8 bases fit TRBD1. CDR3 length equals 15 residues. Germline V gives CDR1 MDHEN, CDR2 SYDVKM. Unmatched junction bases numbered 9, after V lost 8 bases and J lost 3 bases. CDR3 loop: CASGEVGQVNQPQHF. CDR3 nucleotide sequence: TGTGCCAGCGGGGAGGTGGGACAGGTCAATCAGCCCCAGCATTTT.

In its sample, this clonotype was seen a few times. V usage is TRBV27 and J usage is TRBJ2-7; 11 nucleotides agree with TRBD2. V lost 5 bases, J lost 0 bases, and 6 bases stayed unmatched. CDR1 is MNHEY, CDR2 SMNVEV, per germline (reference sequence). The CDR3 runs to 16 residues. DNA of the CDR3: TGTGCCAGCAGTAGAGGGACTAGCGGAAGCTCCTACGAGCAGTACTTC. Translating it yields CASSRGTSGSSYEQYF.

This clonotype occurred once. The rearrangement links TRBV7-9 to TRBJ2-5, with 13 positions matching TRBD2. This CDR3 has 16 amino acids. Germline V gene lookup returns CDR1 SEHNR and CDR2 FQNEAQ (reference sequence). Trimming removed 5 bases from V and 5 bases from J; junction bases left unmatched: 8. CDR3 bases: TGTGCCAGCAGCGGACTAGCGGGAGTGAGGGGGGAGACCCAGTACTTC. Translated: CASSGLAGVRGETQYF. The full variable domain, rest sourced from reference TRBV7-9 and TRBJ2-5, is DTGVSQNPRHKITKRGQNVTFRCDPISEHNRLYWYRQTLGQGPEFLTYFQNEAQLEKSRLLSDRFSAERPKGSFSTLEIQRTEQGDSAMYLCASSGLAGVRGETQYFGPGTRLLVL.

This sequence joins TRBV27 and TRBJ2-7; D unresolved. CDR3 size: 11 residues. Germline V gene lookup returns CDR1 MNHEY and CDR2 SMNVEV (reference sequence). Deletions cut 8 bases from V and 2 bases from J, with 7 bases between. As DNA, the CDR3 is TGTGCCAGCGGGTTCGCCTACGAGCAGTACTTC. Its translation is CASGFAYEQYF.

This clonotype was counted between two and nine times. V and J are TRBV10-3 and TRBJ2-1, with D perhaps given as TRBD1 or TRBD2 (5 bases each). Germline CDR1 reads ENHRY; CDR2 reads SYGVKD. This CDR3 has 15 residues. The V and J ends lost 4 bases and 4 bases respectively, with 14 bases between them. The CDR3 loop is CAISGASRGYNEQFF. CDR3 bases: TGTGCCATCAGTGGTGCGTCGAGGGGTTACAATGAGCAGTTCTTC.

This clonotype has just a few counts. The chain recombines TRBV6-5 with TRBJ2-1, with a possible D match to TRBD2 (5 bases). The CDR3 has 14 amino acids. With 10 bases removed from V and 2 bases from J, the gap between germline ends came to 15 bases. The V gene's germline CDR1 is MNHEY and CDR2 SVGAGI. The CDR3 loop is CAIRRAVAYNEQFF. CDR3 DNA sequence: TGTGCCATCCGGCGGGCTGTAGCCTACAATGAGCAGTTCTTC.

The J gene is TRBJ2-2, the V gene TRBV19; D is unresolved. The CDR3 sequence is 14 residues long. Germline V gene lookup returns CDR1 LNHDA and CDR2 SQIVND (reference sequence). The V end lost 2 bases, the J end lost 5 bases, and 9 bases lay between the germline ends. The CDR3 nucleotides read TGTGCCAGTAGTATAACTCCAAAGACCGGGGAGCTGTTTTTT. This codes for CASSITPKTGELFF.

CDR3 bases: TGTGCCAGCAGATGGACCGCTAACTATGGCTACACCTTC. Translated: CASRWTANYGYTF. The V and J genes are TRBV7-2 and TRBJ1-2, with unresolved D. Germline V gene data show CDR1 as SGHTA and CDR2 as FQGNSA. Trimming took 6 bases from V and 0 from J, leaving 8 bases between them. The CDR3 is made up of 13 amino acids. Filled out from reference TRBV7-2 and TRBJ1-2, the complete variable domain reads GAGVSQSPSNKVTEKGKDVELRCDPISGHTALYWYRQSLGQGLEFLIYFQGNSAPDKSGLPSDRFSAERTGGSVSTLTIQRTQQEDSAVYLCASRWTANYGYTFGSGTRLTVV.

This chain joins TRBV19 and TRBJ1-1; 8 bases align to TRBD1. Germline assignment: CDR1 LNHDA and CDR2 SQIVND (reference sequence). The CDR3 consists of 13 residues. V lost 5 bases and J lost 4; bases outside the gene matches: 3. The CDR3 spells CASSVDRATEAFF. CDR3 sequence (DNA): TGTGCCAGTAGTGTGGACAGGGCCACTGAAGCTTTCTTT.

This clonotype appeared a single time. This rearrangement joins TRBV10-3 to TRBJ2-1, with 9 bases identical to TRBD2. After removal of 0 bases from V and 6 bases from J, the junction contained 6 bases not matched to a gene. Germline V gene data show CDR1 as ENHRY and CDR2 as SYGVKD. The CDR3 is 16 amino acids. The CDR3 sequence is CAISESTSGRANEQFF. In DNA form, the CDR3 reads TGTGCCATCAGTGAGTCGACTAGCGGAAGGGCCAATGAGCAGTTCTTC.

V gene TRBV19 combines with J gene TRBJ2-2; unclear D gene. The CDR3 is 11 amino acids. CDR1 LNHDA and CDR2 SQIVND come from the germline V gene (reference sequence). Trimming took 5 bases from V and 7 from J, leaving 5 bases between them. In nucleotides, the CDR3 is TGTGCCAGTAGTTTCGACGGGGAGCTGTTTTTT. Translating it yields CASSFDGELFF.